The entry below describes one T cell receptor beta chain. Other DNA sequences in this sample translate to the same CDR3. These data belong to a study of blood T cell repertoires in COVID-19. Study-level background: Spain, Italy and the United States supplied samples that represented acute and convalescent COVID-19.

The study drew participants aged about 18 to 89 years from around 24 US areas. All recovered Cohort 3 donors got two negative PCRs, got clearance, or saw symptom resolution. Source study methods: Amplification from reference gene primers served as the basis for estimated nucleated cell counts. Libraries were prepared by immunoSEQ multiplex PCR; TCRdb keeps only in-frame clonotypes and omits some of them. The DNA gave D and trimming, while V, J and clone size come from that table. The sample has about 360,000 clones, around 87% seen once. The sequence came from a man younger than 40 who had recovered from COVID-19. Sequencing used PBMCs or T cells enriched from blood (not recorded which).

The CDR3 coding sequence is TGCGCCAGCAGCTTTGGACAGGGGGCAGGATCACCCCTCCACTTT. It is translated as CASSFGQGAGSPLHF. The chain is built from TRBV5-1 and TRBJ1-6; 11 bases line up with TRBD1. Germline V gene data show CDR1 as SGHRS and CDR2 as YFSETQ. The J segment lost 10 bases and the V segment lost 2 bases, leaving 5 bases of the junction unmatched. This CDR3 has 15 residues.